This passage covers 6 T cell receptor beta chains from one sample sequenced in a study of CD4 T cells in relation to SARS-CoV-2 and coronaviruses. Their cognate antigens are unknown. Here immunoSEQ multiplex PCR was the method, and the copy in TCRdb shows in-frame clones only, minus some. Of just over 35,000 clones listed, 65% to 80% are singletons. The sequenced sample consisted of memory CD4+ T cells from PBMCs, cultured in vitro. These receptors all stem from an adult with COVID-19.

The chain employs TRBV2 and TRBJ1-1, with a weak D call TRBD1 (5 bases). Deletions cut 6 bases from V and 0 bases from J, with 8 bases between. Germline lookup yields CDR1 SNHLY and CDR2 FYNNEI. The CDR3 extends over 13 amino acids. The DNA for the CDR3 is TGTGCCAGCAGGGGGGGGATGAACACTGAAGCTTTCTTT. It codes for CASRGGMNTEAFF. Full variable domain (outside the CDR3, taken from reference TRBV2 and TRBJ1-1): EPEVTQTPSHQVTQMGQEVILRCVPISNHLYFYWYRQILGQKVEFLVSFYNNEISEKSEIFDDQFSVERPDGSNFTLKIRSTKLEDSAMYFCASRGGMNTEAFFGQGTRLTVV.

This clone was detected once. This chain uses TRBV18 with TRBJ2-7; D unresolved. The V end was cut by 6 bases, the J end by 0 bases, with 6 bases between. CDR1 is KGHSH, CDR2 LQKENI, per germline. The CDR3 contains 12 residues. The CDR3 bases are TGTGCCAGCTCGTCAAGCTCCTACGAGCAGTACTTC. Its protein product is CASSSSSYEQYF. The full variable domain, rest sourced from reference TRBV18 and TRBJ2-7, is NAGVMQNPRHLVRRRGQEARLRCSPMKGHSHVYWYRQLPEEGLKFMVYLQKENIIDESGMPKERFSAEFPKEGPSILRIQQVVRGDSAAYFCASSSSSYEQYFGPGTRLTVT.

V and J are TRBV7-2 and TRBJ2-1, with D possibly matching TRBD1 (6 bases). CDR1 is SGHTA and CDR2 is FQGNSA in the germline V gene. This CDR3 has 11 amino acids. V was shortened by 1 base and J by 13 bases, with 8 bases between the two germline ends. CDR3 loop: CASSLVRGQFF. In DNA form, the CDR3 reads TGTGCCAGCAGCTTAGTCAGGGGACAGTTCTTC.

CDR3 nucleotides: TGCGCCAGCAGCTTGCCTAGACAGGGGGAGGTTGATGAGCAGTTCTTC. Translating it yields CASSLPRQGEVDEQFF. The chain employs TRBV5-1 and TRBJ2-1, with TRBD1 matching over 9 bases. Per the germline V gene, CDR1 is SGHRS and CDR2 is YFSETQ. V was pared by 1 base and J by 8 bases, with 10 bases of the junction left unmatched. The CDR3 covers 16 residues.

The V and J genes are TRBV5-1 and TRBJ2-7; no firm D call. Per the germline V gene, CDR1 is SGHRS and CDR2 is YFSETQ. The CDR3 extends over 14 amino acids. Trimming cost V 3 bases and J 0 bases, with 10 bases left between them. The DNA of the CDR3 is TGCGCCAGCAGCTCGCGTCCAAGCTCCTACGAGCAGTACTTC. Its translation: CASSSRPSSYEQYF.

CDR3 in DNA: TGTGCCAGCAGCTCGGACAGGGGGAATTCACCCCTCCACTTT. It encodes CASSSDRGNSPLHF. The V call is TRBV5-5, the J call TRBJ1-6; 10 bases map to TRBD1. Germline CDR1 and CDR2: SGHKS and YYEKEE (reference sequence). V was pared by 3 bases and J by 7 bases, with 1 base of the junction left unmatched. The CDR3 is 14 residues long. The full variable domain, in which reference TRBV5-5 and TRBJ1-6 provide the parts outside the CDR3, is DAGVTQSPTHLIKTRGQQVTLRCSPISGHKSVSWYQQVLGQGPQFIFQYYEKEERGRGNFPDRFSARQFPNYSSELNVNALLLGDSALYLCASSSDRGNSPLHFGNGTRLTVT.